Listed below are T cell receptor beta chains from one sample, sequenced in a study of tumor and adjacent non-tumor tissue in lung cancer. TCRdb re-derived calls from the multiplex PCR reads in MiXCR, one entry per CDR3 protein. The sample yields some 120,000 distinct CDR3 sequences, about 66% seen once. Sequencing was performed on lung tumor tissue. The receptors were gathered from a man younger than 40 with non-small cell lung cancer. Both conserved end residues are trimmed from each CDR3.

v_call	j_call	cdr3_aa
TRBV4-2	TRBJ2-3	ASSQDLRVQDTQY
TRBV11-2	TRBJ2-4	ASSFTPPLAKNIQY
TRBV18	TRBJ1-2	ASSPYRQGENGYT
TRBV4-1	TRBJ2-5	ASSQDGGLAGGVETQY
TRBV6-5	TRBJ2-7	ASSGGAYEQY
TRBV29-1	TRBJ2-5	SVGSDRGVGETQY
TRBV20-1	TRBJ2-1	SASDLGGYNEQF
TRBV10-2	TRBJ2-1	ASSEGLPYNEQF
TRBV4-1	TRBJ1-2	ASSQDRWLGYT
TRBV29-1	TRBJ1-2	SVPQGADGYT
TRBV10-3	TRBJ1-2	AIIGKGGDYDYT
TRBV11-2	TRBJ2-7	VSGGGDYEQY
TRBV6-2/TRBV6-3	TRBJ2-3	ASSGRGRDTQH
TRBV20-1	TRBJ2-7	SARLRGGSYEQY
TRBV20-1	TRBJ1-2	SATSTGSNFGYT
TRBV11-2	TRBJ2-3	ASSLNPVGDTEH
TRBV6-2/TRBV6-3	TRBJ2-7	ASKPMHEGHEQY
TRBV12-3/TRBV12-4	TRBJ2-1	ASRLSGSSYNDQF
TRBV11-2	TRBJ2-2	PISPRLAGGPGELF
TRBV20-1	TRBJ2-7	NANSAGTYEQY
TRBV14	TRBJ1-6	ASSRTGTVRPSPLH
TRBV6-5	TRBJ2-7	ASSQPGGYEQY
TRBV19	TRBJ1-4	ASSVPRNKKLF
TRBV12-3/TRBV12-4	TRBJ1-2	ASSLGRGGYT
TRBV18	TRBJ1-6	ASSPLDSPNSPLH
TRBV5-6	TRBJ1-1	ASSFSGTGGSEDF
TRBV20-1	TRBJ2-3	SALLLAGAMTDTQY
TRBV29-1	TRBJ1-2	SVDVAVAILGGYA
TRBV11-2	TRBJ2-3	ANSLGTSGVRDTQY
TRBV20-1	TRBJ1-6	SARDWTINSPLY
TRBV29-1	TRBJ2-2	SVEPPGTTEELF
TRBV13	TRBJ2-1	ASSSFLAGAGYNEQF
TRBV11-1	TRBJ2-7	ASSHTGGNYEQY
TRBV6-2/TRBV6-3	TRBJ2-6	ASSWRAGPSYSGANVLT
TRBV6-5	TRBJ1-5	ATRSEGNQPQH
TRBV11-2	TRBJ2-7	ASSLVSYKQN
TRBV20-1	TRBJ1-2	SAQTSGGRKYGYT
TRBV11-3	TRBJ2-5	ASNPRTGDQETQY
TRBV20-1	TRBJ2-7	SASGGGGDIVYQQY
TRBV29-1	TRBJ1-4	SVRRNNEKLF
TRBV20-1	TRBJ2-1	SARDGFQRGGNEQF
TRBV6-1	TRBJ2-5	ASSEAQETQY
TRBV20-1	TRBJ1-2	SARVERNYGYT
TRBV6-5	TRBJ2-3	AGSVARGTDTQY
TRBV6-1	TRBJ1-1	TGSELGTDAEAF
TRBV5-4	TRBJ2-1	ASSFEERNLAEQF